Listed below are T cell receptor beta chains from one sample, sequenced in a study of cytomegalovirus exposure and HLA in healthy donors. The method was immunoSEQ multiplex PCR; TCRdb's version includes in-frame clones alone and lacks a portion of them. In the table there are roughly 150,000 clones, about 80% of which are singletons. The specimen sequenced was PBMCs. The origin of the receptors is a girl aged 10 to 17 in good health and CMV-seropositive. Both conserved end residues are part of each CDR3. The D gene is left open where the match is weak. Not every row has a clone size; where given, it reads once, few, many or a size class.

v_call	j_call	clone_size	d_call	cdr3_nt	cdr3_aa
TRBV6-5	TRBJ1-5	-	-	TGTGCCAGCAAATCCGTCGGGGGGGCCAATCAGCCCCAGCATTTT	CASKSVGGANQPQHF
TRBV5-1	TRBJ2-2	once	TRBD1	TGCGCCAGCAGCGCGGGACAGGGTTGGACCGGGGAGCTGTTTTTT	CASSAGQGWTGELFF
TRBV30	TRBJ2-1	few	TRBD2	TGTGCAGCGGTAGCGGGGGCCAGCAATGAGCAGTTCTTC	CAAVAGASNEQFF
TRBV5-1	TRBJ2-5	-	TRBD1	TGCGCCAGCAGCATAGGACAGGTCCAAGAGACCCGGTACTTC	CASSIGQVQETRYF
TRBV28	TRBJ1-2	-	-	TGTGCCAGCAGTTTTCGGGAGGGCTACACCTTC	CASSFREGYTF
TRBV30	TRBJ2-4	-	-	TGTGCCTGTAACCCCGGGATCAAAAACATTCAGTACTTC	CACNPGIKNIQYF
TRBV28	TRBJ1-6	-	-	TGTGCCAGCAGTTTAGCGGCCGTCTATTCACCCCTCCACTTT	CASSLAAVYSPLHF
TRBV4-1	TRBJ1-2	-	-	TGCGCCAGCAGCCGGACAGCCGCTAACTATGGCTACACCTTC	CASSRTAANYGYTF
TRBV7-4	TRBJ1-2	-	TRBD1	TGTGCCAGCAGCCCCCGGGACAGGAAGGGATATGGCTACACCTTC	CASSPRDRKGYGYTF
TRBV30	TRBJ1-1	once	-	TGTGCCTGGAGTGTACTTTACAGGGTTGGTAGTACTGAAGCTTTCTTT	CAWSVLYRVGSTEAFF
TRBV28	TRBJ2-7	-	-	TGTGCCAGCAGAACCAGCGGGTCTTTTTACGAGCAGTACTTC	CASRTSGSFYEQYF
TRBV5-6	TRBJ2-3	-	-	TGTGCCAGCAGCTTGGTTTTCCAGGTTGATACGCAGTATTTT	CASSLVFQVDTQYF
TRBV6-6	TRBJ1-5	-	TRBD1	TGTGCCAGCAGTTACTCAGAGGGGGCGGAACAGCCCCAGCATTTT	CASSYSEGAEQPQHF
TRBV19	TRBJ2-6	-	TRBD1	TGTGCCAGTAGTATTTGGGACAGGGGGACTGGGGCCAACGTCCTGACTTTC	CASSIWDRGTGANVLTF
TRBV4-3	TRBJ1-4	-	TRBD1	TGCGCCAGCAGCCAAGGGGACAGGGGTCATGAAAAACTGTTTTTT	CASSQGDRGHEKLFF
TRBV10-3	TRBJ1-2	-	TRBD1	TGTGCCATCAGTGAGTCCCTCCTCGGGACAGGTACGGGCGGCTATGGCTACACCTTC	CAISESLLGTGTGGYGYTF
TRBV19	TRBJ2-3	-	TRBD2	TGTGCCAGTAGTATGTTCCCCCCCGGACTAGCGGGGCGCACAGATACGCAGTATTTT	CASSMFPPGLAGRTDTQYF
TRBV4-2	TRBJ2-7	-	TRBD2	TGTGCCAGCAGCCAAGGACTAGCGGAAGGGACCTGGGAGCAGTACTTC	CASSQGLAEGTWEQYF
TRBV6-4	TRBJ2-1	-	TRBD2	TGTGCCAGCAGTGACCCGATTCGCGGGGGGGTGGAGGAGCAGTTCTTC	CASSDPIRGGVEEQFF
TRBV18	TRBJ2-1	-	TRBD1	TGTGCCAGCTCACCGGAACAGGGGGCGTCCTACAATGAGCAGTTCTTC	CASSPEQGASYNEQFF
TRBV29-1	TRBJ2-5	-	-	TGCAGCATTGTGGGGCTATCAGAGACCCAGTACTTC	CSIVGLSETQYF
TRBV7-2	TRBJ2-1	-	-	TGTGCCAGCAGCCCCCGAGGTGGGAGCTATGAGCAGTTCTTC	CASSPRGGSYEQFF
TRBV6-4	TRBJ2-3	-	TRBD2	TGTGCCAGCAGTGAAAGCGGGGGGGGCACAGATACGCAGTATTTT	CASSESGGGTDTQYF
TRBV11-2	TRBJ2-1	-	-	TGTGCCAGCAGCTTACTAGTGAATGAGCAGTTCTTC	CASSLLVNEQFF
TRBV9	TRBJ2-5	-	TRBD2	TGTGCCAGCAGCACCCTAGCGGGGGGATACCAAGAGACCCAGTACTTC	CASSTLAGGYQETQYF
TRBV5-4	TRBJ2-7	-	TRBD1	TGTGCCAGCAGCGGACCGGGACAGCGTGCCTACGAGCAGTACTTC	CASSGPGQRAYEQYF
TRBV15	TRBJ2-3	-	-	TGTGCCACCAGCAGGTGGAGGACAGTTGATACGCAGTATTTT	CATSRWRTVDTQYF
TRBV6-1	TRBJ1-4	-	-	TGTGCCAGCACCAAGCGTGACCCTAATGAAAAACTGTTTTTT	CASTKRDPNEKLFF
TRBV10-3	TRBJ2-7	-	TRBD2	TGTGCCATCAGCCCGGGACTAGCGTACGAGCAGTACTTC	CAISPGLAYEQYF
TRBV1	TRBJ1-6	-	-	TGCACCAGCAGCCAAGAAAGGGGAGGTTCACCCCTCCACTTT	CTSSQERGGSPLHF
TRBV9	TRBJ2-5	-	TRBD1	TGTGCCAGCAGCGTCCAGGGACAGGCTAACCAAGAGACCCAGTACTTC	CASSVQGQANQETQYF
TRBV11-2	TRBJ2-1	once	TRBD1	TGTGCCAGCAGCTTGGTGGGACAGGGATACAATGAGCAGTTCTTC	CASSLVGQGYNEQFF
TRBV9	TRBJ2-5	-	-	TGTGCCAGCAGCCCCCAAAGCAGTGAGGGAGGGGGAGAGACCCAGTACTTC	CASSPQSSEGGGETQYF
TRBV29-1	TRBJ2-6	-	TRBD1	TGCAGCGTTGGACAGGGGGCTGGGGCCAACGTCCTGACTTTC	CSVGQGAGANVLTF
TRBV11-2	TRBJ2-7	-	-	TGTGCCAGCAGCTTAGGGGCAGCTTCGGGATACGAGCAGTACTTC	CASSLGAASGYEQYF
TRBV7-3	TRBJ2-1	-	TRBD1	TGTGCCAGCAGGTTAAGAGGGGGCGTAGAGACCTTTGACAATGAGCAGTTCTTC	CASRLRGGVETFDNEQFF
TRBV19	TRBJ2-3	once	TRBD2	TGTGCCAGCGGACTAGCGGGAGATACGCAGTATTTT	CASGLAGDTQYF
TRBV5-3	TRBJ1-1	few	-	TGTGCCAGAAGCTTGCCAGGGCACACTGAAGCTTTCTTT	CARSLPGHTEAFF
TRBV5-4	TRBJ1-2	few	TRBD1	TGTGCCAGCAGCCAGGGGACAGGGGACGGCTATGGCTACACCTTC	CASSQGTGDGYGYTF
TRBV5-1	TRBJ2-5	-	TRBD2	TGCGCCAGCAGCGTTGGACTAGCGGGGGCTACTAAGAAGACCCAGTACTTC	CASSVGLAGATKKTQYF
TRBV6-1	TRBJ2-1	-	TRBD1	TGTGCCAGTCACAGGGGGCCCTACAATGAGCAGTTCTTC	CASHRGPYNEQFF
TRBV5-1	TRBJ2-1	-	TRBD2	TGCGCCAGCTCATCGGCGGGGGGGTACAATGAGCAGTTCTTC	CASSSAGGYNEQFF
TRBV4-2	TRBJ2-7	-	TRBD2	TGTGCCAGCAGCCTCCGAGTTGTGCGGGGGGGAACCTACGAGCAGTACTTC	CASSLRVVRGGTYEQYF
TRBV28	TRBJ2-7	-	TRBD1	TGTGCCAGCAGTGCCCCTCGACAGGGAGACTCCTACGAGCAGTACTTC	CASSAPRQGDSYEQYF
TRBV5-1	TRBJ2-7	-	TRBD2	TGCGCCAGCAGCTTGGATCTCGCGGGGGACTCCTACGAGCAGTACTTC	CASSLDLAGDSYEQYF
TRBV5-1	TRBJ1-3	few	-	TGCGCCAGCAGCTGGCTTCCGGGAGGAGGAAACACCATATATTTT	CASSWLPGGGNTIYF
TRBV7-8	TRBJ2-1	-	-	TGTGCCAGCAGCGTACTAGGGCTGGGATCCTACAATGAGCAGTTCTTC	CASSVLGLGSYNEQFF
TRBV30	TRBJ2-7	-	TRBD1	TGTGCCTGGAGTCGGGACAGCGCCTACGAGCAGTACTTC	CAWSRDSAYEQYF
TRBV7-2	TRBJ1-4	-	-	TGTGCCAGCAGCTCTACCCCCGATGCAACTAATGAAAAACTGTTTTTT	CASSSTPDATNEKLFF
TRBV4-3	TRBJ2-2	-	-	TGCGCCAGCAGCCAAGATCTAGACCCCACCGGGGAGCTGTTTTTT	CASSQDLDPTGELFF
TRBV4-3	TRBJ2-2	-	TRBD1	TGCGCCAGCAGCCCCGGAGGCAGGGGGATAACCGGGGAGCTGTTTTTT	CASSPGGRGITGELFF
TRBV14	TRBJ1-1	few	-	TGTGCCAGCAGGACCCAGGGAGGGGCTGAAGCTTTCTTT	CASRTQGGAEAFF
TRBV30	TRBJ2-1	-	TRBD2	TGTGCCTGGCTGGGACTAGCGGACAATGAGCAGTTCTTC	CAWLGLADNEQFF
TRBV19	TRBJ2-2	-	-	TGTGCCAGCCAGTACACCGGGGAGCTGTTTTTT	CASQYTGELFF
TRBV6-1	TRBJ2-7	-	TRBD1	TGTGCCAGCAGTGAATATTTTGGGGACAGCTTAGCCTACGAGCAGTACTTC	CASSEYFGDSLAYEQYF
TRBV29-1	TRBJ2-3	-	-	TGCAGCGTCGTTGGGGGGATGTGGACGCAGTATTTT	CSVVGGMWTQYF
TRBV28	TRBJ2-1	-	TRBD1	TGTGCCAGCAGTTCCCCAACAGCCCGGGACAGGGTGAATGAGCAGTTCTTC	CASSSPTARDRVNEQFF